This TCR beta chain comes out of a study of T cell repertoires in cytomegalovirus infection. Looking at the study overall: The authors used CMV epitopes that were HLA-C-restricted (recently identified) and HLA-B-restricted (well studied). It can be stated that public TCR beta signatures indicated CMV infection as well as a matching HLA type. Study results and limitations: It was HLA-C-restricted CMV-specific TCR beta clonotypes that dominated the response ex vivo. The cumulative frequency of public TCR beta families distinguished individuals who carried CMV together with the relevant HLA.

TCRdb fed the reads into MiXCR, producing one record per CDR3 protein. The sample contains approximately 500,000 distinct CDR3 sequences, 25% to 35% of which appear only once. Notes on this clonotype: Its cognate antigen is unknown.

After removal of 0 bases from V and 3 bases from J, the junction contained 9 bases not matched to a gene. The V gene's germline CDR1 is MGHRA and CDR2 YSYEKL. The length of the CDR3 is 18 residues. This clonotype was obtained from a human donor in good health (CMV status not recorded). Some clones in this sample may be carry-over from other donors' samples. This material consisted of cultured PBMCs, taken from culture after CMV antigen stimulation. The chain joins TRBV4-1 to TRBJ2-2; 8 bases are shared with TRBD1. The CDR3 region is CASSQEQDRVYDTGELFF. The DNA for the CDR3 is TGCGCCAGCAGCCAAGAACAGGACAGGGTATATGACACCGGGGAGCTGTTTTTT.